A selection of T cell receptor beta chains follows, all from one sample in a study of T cell responses to AZD1222 COVID-19 vaccine. Sequenced by immunoSEQ multiplex PCR; TCRdb stores in-frame clones only, minus some. This sample has about 170,000 clones, with roughly 89% found just once. Source: peripheral blood, taken 28 days after the second AZD1222 dose. The receptors derive from an adult who received the AZD1222 COVID-19 vaccine. Each CDR3 is given with its conserved first and last residue. Fields, in order: D gene, J gene, V gene, clone size, CDR3 DNA, CDR3 protein. A D gene is named only where the DNA matches it firmly. The size entry is marked missing in some rows and otherwise reads once, few, many or a size class.

d_call: .; j_call: TRBJ1-2; v_call: TRBV13; clone_size: .; cdr3_nt: TGTGCCAGCAGCACCCGTCGACCGGATAGGCACTATGGCTACACCTTC; cdr3_aa: CASSTRRPDRHYGYTF
d_call: .; j_call: TRBJ2-7; v_call: TRBV11-3; clone_size: once; cdr3_nt: TGTGCCAGCAGCCACAGCCAGGGCCACGAGCAGTACTTC; cdr3_aa: CASSHSQGHEQYF
d_call: .; j_call: TRBJ2-7; v_call: TRBV18; clone_size: .; cdr3_nt: TGTGCCAGCTCACCCTACTATGGGCGACAGTACTTC; cdr3_aa: CASSPYYGRQYF
d_call: .; j_call: TRBJ1-5; v_call: TRBV13; clone_size: .; cdr3_nt: TGTGCCAGCAGCTTAGGAGGGGCAGGGCAGCCCCAGCATTTT; cdr3_aa: CASSLGGAGQPQHF
d_call: .; j_call: TRBJ1-4; v_call: TRBV10-3; clone_size: .; cdr3_nt: TGTGCCAGCCGGGGGGAGACTAATGAAAAACTGTTTTTT; cdr3_aa: CASRGETNEKLFF
d_call: .; j_call: TRBJ1-1; v_call: TRBV30; clone_size: few; cdr3_nt: TGTGCCTGGAATCGAGGCGGATCGAACACTGAAGCTTTCTTT; cdr3_aa: CAWNRGGSNTEAFF
d_call: TRBD2; j_call: TRBJ2-5; v_call: TRBV4-1; clone_size: .; cdr3_nt: TGCGCCAGCAGCCAAGTACTAGCGGGGAAAGAGACCCAGTACTTC; cdr3_aa: CASSQVLAGKETQYF
d_call: .; j_call: TRBJ2-6; v_call: TRBV10-2; clone_size: .; cdr3_nt: TGCGCCAGCAGCACTGATCCCCGTTCTGGGGCCAACGTCCTGACTTTC; cdr3_aa: CASSTDPRSGANVLTF
d_call: .; j_call: TRBJ2-7; v_call: TRBV9; clone_size: .; cdr3_nt: TGTGCCAGCAGCGTCGGGACAAAACCTTACGAGCAGTACTTC; cdr3_aa: CASSVGTKPYEQYF
d_call: TRBD1; j_call: TRBJ1-2; v_call: TRBV7-2; clone_size: .; cdr3_nt: TGTGCCAGCAGGAGGGACAGGCGGTACTATGGCTACACCTTC; cdr3_aa: CASRRDRRYYGYTF
d_call: .; j_call: TRBJ1-3; v_call: TRBV6-1; clone_size: once; cdr3_nt: TGTGCCAGCAGTGAAGCGAAGAGCTCTGGAAACACCATATATTTT; cdr3_aa: CASSEAKSSGNTIYF
d_call: .; j_call: TRBJ2-1; v_call: TRBV5-1; clone_size: .; cdr3_nt: TGCGCCAGCAGCTTTCTCGACAATGAGCAGTTCTTC; cdr3_aa: CASSFLDNEQFF
d_call: .; j_call: TRBJ1-2; v_call: TRBV19; clone_size: .; cdr3_nt: TGTGCCAGTAGAGCGGGCGGACAGCTTACCAACTATGGCTACACCTTC; cdr3_aa: CASRAGGQLTNYGYTF
d_call: .; j_call: TRBJ1-1; v_call: TRBV6-4; clone_size: few; cdr3_nt: TGTGCCAGCAGTACAGGGTCAGCCCCATCTACTGAAGCTTTCTTT; cdr3_aa: CASSTGSAPSTEAFF
d_call: .; j_call: TRBJ1-3; v_call: TRBV3-1/TRBV3-2; clone_size: .; cdr3_nt: TGTGCCAGCAGCCCCACGGATGTTGGAAACACCATATATTTT; cdr3_aa: CASSPTDVGNTIYF
d_call: .; j_call: TRBJ1-2; v_call: TRBV7-2; clone_size: .; cdr3_nt: TGTGCCAGCAGCCTCCAGGGTCGGGGCCTCTATGGCTACACCTTC; cdr3_aa: CASSLQGRGLYGYTF
d_call: .; j_call: TRBJ1-1; v_call: TRBV5-4; clone_size: .; cdr3_nt: TGTGCCAGCAGCTTTGGGTGGGGCACTGAAGCTTTCTTT; cdr3_aa: CASSFGWGTEAFF
d_call: .; j_call: TRBJ2-2; v_call: TRBV4-3; clone_size: once; cdr3_nt: TGCGCCAGCAGCCAACTAGGTGCCGGGGAGCTGTTTTTT; cdr3_aa: CASSQLGAGELFF
d_call: TRBD1; j_call: TRBJ1-4; v_call: TRBV28; clone_size: .; cdr3_nt: TGTGCCAGCAGTCTCCCGACAGGGTGGAGTGAAAAACTGTTTTTT; cdr3_aa: CASSLPTGWSEKLFF
d_call: .; j_call: TRBJ2-7; v_call: TRBV27; clone_size: .; cdr3_nt: TGTGCCAGCAGCCAACCTTGGGGGATCGGAGGGGAGCAGTACTTC; cdr3_aa: CASSQPWGIGGEQYF
d_call: TRBD1; j_call: TRBJ1-2; v_call: TRBV5-1; clone_size: once; cdr3_nt: TGCGCCAGCAGCTGGGATTTACAGGGGACTGGCTACACCTTC; cdr3_aa: CASSWDLQGTGYTF
d_call: .; j_call: TRBJ1-1; v_call: TRBV19; clone_size: .; cdr3_nt: TGTGCCAGTAGTATTGGGTCGGGCACTGAAGCTTTCTTT; cdr3_aa: CASSIGSGTEAFF
d_call: .; j_call: TRBJ1-2; v_call: TRBV27; clone_size: .; cdr3_nt: TGTGCCAGCAGGTCCCTAGGGGTCGGCTATGGCTACACCTTC; cdr3_aa: CASRSLGVGYGYTF
d_call: TRBD1; j_call: TRBJ1-2; v_call: TRBV7-2; clone_size: .; cdr3_nt: TGTGCCAGCAGCCGGGACAGGCCGGGGGGCTACACCTTC; cdr3_aa: CASSRDRPGGYTF
d_call: .; j_call: TRBJ1-4; v_call: TRBV6-2/TRBV6-3; clone_size: .; cdr3_nt: TGTGCCAGCAGTTCGAGTGGAACAACTAATGAAAAACTGTTTTTT; cdr3_aa: CASSSSGTTNEKLFF
d_call: TRBD1; j_call: TRBJ1-5; v_call: TRBV10-3; clone_size: .; cdr3_nt: TGTGCCATCTCGGAAAGGACAGGGTCGCAGCCCCAGCATTTT; cdr3_aa: CAISERTGSQPQHF
d_call: .; j_call: TRBJ2-1; v_call: TRBV2; clone_size: .; cdr3_nt: TGTGCCAGCAGTGGGGGCAGAGGGCAGTTCTTC; cdr3_aa: CASSGGRGQFF
d_call: .; j_call: TRBJ1-2; v_call: TRBV7-6; clone_size: .; cdr3_nt: TGTGCCAGCAGCTTAGAGAACGGACCTTATGGCTACACCTTC; cdr3_aa: CASSLENGPYGYTF
d_call: .; j_call: TRBJ2-1; v_call: TRBV5-5; clone_size: .; cdr3_nt: TGTGCCAGCAGCCAGCAGGGGACGGGGGCCTACAATGAGCAGTTCTTC; cdr3_aa: CASSQQGTGAYNEQFF
d_call: TRBD2; j_call: TRBJ2-1; v_call: TRBV2; clone_size: .; cdr3_nt: TGTGCCAGCAGTGTGAATGCGGGGGGGCTTACGAACAATGAGCAGTTCTTC; cdr3_aa: CASSVNAGGLTNNEQFF
d_call: TRBD2; j_call: TRBJ2-1; v_call: TRBV29-1; clone_size: .; cdr3_nt: TGCAGCGTTGGGGCTCGACTAGCGAATAACAATGAGCAGTTCTTC; cdr3_aa: CSVGARLANNNEQFF
d_call: .; j_call: TRBJ1-1; v_call: TRBV27; clone_size: .; cdr3_nt: TGTGCCAGCAGTTTATGGTGGGGGCTGGGCACTGAAGCTTTCTTT; cdr3_aa: CASSLWWGLGTEAFF
d_call: .; j_call: TRBJ2-1; v_call: TRBV4-1; clone_size: .; cdr3_nt: TGCGCCAGCAGCCAAGAACGGGGGGCGAGAGGTGAGCAGTTCTTC; cdr3_aa: CASSQERGARGEQFF
d_call: .; j_call: TRBJ1-6; v_call: TRBV3-1/TRBV3-2; clone_size: .; cdr3_nt: TGTGCCAGCAGCCAAGGATCCGGTTCACCCCTCCACTTT; cdr3_aa: CASSQGSGSPLHF
d_call: TRBD2; j_call: TRBJ2-3; v_call: TRBV27; clone_size: .; cdr3_nt: TGTGCCAGCAAGTTCCTCCAACTAGCGTCCACGGGGGTTGGCACAGATACGCAGTATTTT; cdr3_aa: CASKFLQLASTGVGTDTQYF
d_call: .; j_call: TRBJ1-3; v_call: TRBV5-1; clone_size: .; cdr3_nt: TGCGCCAGCAGCTTGGACAGCCCCTCTGGAAACACCATATATTTT; cdr3_aa: CASSLDSPSGNTIYF
d_call: .; j_call: TRBJ1-6; v_call: TRBV3-1/TRBV3-2; clone_size: .; cdr3_nt: TGTGCCAGCAGCCAACTCGCACAGCCTTTTCCCCTCCACTTT; cdr3_aa: CASSQLAQPFPLHF
d_call: .; j_call: TRBJ2-7; v_call: TRBV5-6; clone_size: .; cdr3_nt: TGTGCCAGCAGCTTGGGTGGGTTCACCTACGAGCAGTACTTC; cdr3_aa: CASSLGGFTYEQYF